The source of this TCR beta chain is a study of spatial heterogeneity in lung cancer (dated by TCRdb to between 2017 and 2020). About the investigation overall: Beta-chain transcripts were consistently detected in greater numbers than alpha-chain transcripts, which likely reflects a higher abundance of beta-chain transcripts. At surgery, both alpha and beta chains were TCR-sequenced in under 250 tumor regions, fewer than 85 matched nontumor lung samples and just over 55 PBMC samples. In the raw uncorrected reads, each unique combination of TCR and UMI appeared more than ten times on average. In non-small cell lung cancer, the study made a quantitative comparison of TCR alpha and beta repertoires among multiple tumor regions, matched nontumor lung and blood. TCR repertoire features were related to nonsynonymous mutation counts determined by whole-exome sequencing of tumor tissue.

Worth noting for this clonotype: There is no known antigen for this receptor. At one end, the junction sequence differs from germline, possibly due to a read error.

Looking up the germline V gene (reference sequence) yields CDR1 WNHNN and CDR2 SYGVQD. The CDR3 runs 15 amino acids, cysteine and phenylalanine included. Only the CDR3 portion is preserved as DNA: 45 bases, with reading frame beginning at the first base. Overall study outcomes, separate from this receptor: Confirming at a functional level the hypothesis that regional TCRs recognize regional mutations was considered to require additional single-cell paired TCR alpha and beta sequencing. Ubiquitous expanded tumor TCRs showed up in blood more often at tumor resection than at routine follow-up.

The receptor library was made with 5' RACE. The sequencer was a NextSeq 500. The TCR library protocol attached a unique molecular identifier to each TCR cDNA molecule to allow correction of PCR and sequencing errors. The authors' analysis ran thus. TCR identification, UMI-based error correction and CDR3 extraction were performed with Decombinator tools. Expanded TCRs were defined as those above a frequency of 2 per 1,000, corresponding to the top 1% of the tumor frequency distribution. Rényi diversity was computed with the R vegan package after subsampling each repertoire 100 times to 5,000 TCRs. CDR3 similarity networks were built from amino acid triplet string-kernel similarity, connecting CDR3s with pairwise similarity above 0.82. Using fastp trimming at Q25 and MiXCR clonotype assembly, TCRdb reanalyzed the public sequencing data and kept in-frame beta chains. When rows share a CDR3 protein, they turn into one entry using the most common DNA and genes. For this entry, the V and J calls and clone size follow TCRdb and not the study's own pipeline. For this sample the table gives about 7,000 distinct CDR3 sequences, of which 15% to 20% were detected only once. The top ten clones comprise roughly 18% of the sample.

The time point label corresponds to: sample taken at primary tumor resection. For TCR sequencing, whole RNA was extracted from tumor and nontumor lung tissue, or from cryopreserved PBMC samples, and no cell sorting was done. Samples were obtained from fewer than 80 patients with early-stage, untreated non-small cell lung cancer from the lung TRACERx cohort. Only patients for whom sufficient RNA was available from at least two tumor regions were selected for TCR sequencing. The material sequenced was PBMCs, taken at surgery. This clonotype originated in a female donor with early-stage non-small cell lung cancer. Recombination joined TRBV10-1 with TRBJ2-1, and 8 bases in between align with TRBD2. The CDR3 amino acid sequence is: CASSEQAGVGNEQSF. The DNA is TGCGCCAGCAGTGAGCAAGCGGGAGTAGGGAATGAGCAGTCCTTC.